This entry features one T cell receptor (beta chain) sequence. What it binds is unknown. These data are taken from a study of CD8+ T cells in alopecia areata. CDR1 and CDR2 (germline): GTSNPN, SVGIG (reference sequence). The length of the CDR3 is 13 residues. V lost 2 bases and J lost 2, with 10 bases in between. Investigators isolated RNA and reverse transcribed it into cDNA to act as the sequencing template. Some clones are missing from TCRdb's copy, which holds only in-frame ones; the method was immunoSEQ multiplex PCR. The sample contains roughly 210,000 clones, around two fifths of which appear only once. Study observations and caveats: One nonresponder makes the tie between baseline CD8+ expansion and response uncertain. It was observed that many expanded lesional clones persisted in scalp and blood during tofacitinib.

Treatment in this sample: oral pan-JAK inhibitor, 5-10 mg twice daily. Sorting of PBMCs yielded the CD4+ and CD8+ T cells. The clonotype was recovered from a human donor with alopecia areata. The sequencing here drew on CD4+ T cells sorted from blood, taken around week 37, from a patient treated with tofacitinib. V and J are TRBV30 and TRBJ2-7, with D possibly called TRBD1 or TRBD2 (5 bases each). The chain's CDR3 is CAWSPGPPYEQYF. DNA of the CDR3: TGTGCCTGGAGTCCGGGGCCTCCCTACGAGCAGTACTTC.